These T cell receptor beta chains were read from a single sample in a study of blood T cell repertoires in COVID-19. TCRdb's copy holds only in-frame clones and misses some; the assay was immunoSEQ multiplex PCR. This sample yields around 200,000 clones, of which approximately 86% are seen a single time; roughly 9.2% belongs to the top ten. The sample taken for sequencing was peripheral blood. The receptors come from an elderly woman with acute or convalescent COVID-19. Each CDR3 is given with its conserved first and last residue. Fields, in order: V gene, clone size, CDR3 length, D gene, J gene, CDR3 protein, CDR3 DNA. D genes are given only for firm matches. The size entry is marked missing in some rows and otherwise reads once, few, many or a size class.

v_gene: TRBV6-1
abundance: .
len: 16
d_gene: .
j_gene: TRBJ1-2
CDR3aa: CASSEARRGPNYGYTF
CDR3nt: TGTGCCAGCAGTGAAGCGAGAAGGGGCCCAAACTATGGCTACACCTTC

v_gene: TRBV15
abundance: .
len: 14
d_gene: .
j_gene: TRBJ2-1
CDR3aa: CATSDSQLAYEQFF
CDR3nt: TGTGCCACCAGCGACTCCCAACTAGCCTATGAGCAGTTCTTC

v_gene: TRBV2
abundance: .
len: 15
d_gene: TRBD1
j_gene: TRBJ2-2
CDR3aa: CASSADRANTGELFF
CDR3nt: TGTGCCAGCAGTGCTGACAGGGCGAACACCGGGGAGCTGTTTTTT

v_gene: TRBV9
abundance: .
len: 15
d_gene: .
j_gene: TRBJ2-5
CDR3aa: CASSVAPSDSETQYF
CDR3nt: TGTGCCAGCAGCGTAGCTCCTTCAGATTCGGAGACCCAGTACTTC

v_gene: TRBV19
abundance: .
len: 13
d_gene: .
j_gene: TRBJ1-5
CDR3aa: CASSIEVLQPQHF
CDR3nt: TGTGCCAGTAGTATAGAGGTACTTCAGCCCCAGCATTTT

v_gene: TRBV9
abundance: .
len: 15
d_gene: TRBD1
j_gene: TRBJ1-2
CDR3aa: CASSVEDRGSYGYTF
CDR3nt: TGTGCCAGCAGCGTAGAGGACAGGGGAAGTTATGGCTACACCTTC

v_gene: TRBV27
abundance: .
len: 12
d_gene: TRBD1
j_gene: TRBJ1-2
CDR3aa: CASRDSLYGYTF
CDR3nt: TGTGCCAGCCGGGACAGCCTCTATGGCTACACCTTC

v_gene: TRBV7-9
abundance: .
len: 16
d_gene: .
j_gene: TRBJ2-7
CDR3aa: CASSFGPGGGTYEQYF
CDR3nt: .

v_gene: TRBV7-9
abundance: .
len: 18
d_gene: TRBD1
j_gene: TRBJ1-5
CDR3aa: CASSPGQGPRHSNQPQHF
CDR3nt: TGTGCCAGCAGCCCAGGACAGGGGCCTCGACATAGCAATCAGCCCCAGCATTTT

v_gene: TRBV7-9
abundance: once
len: 13
d_gene: .
j_gene: TRBJ1-6
CDR3aa: CASSRGTVSPLHF
CDR3nt: TGTGCCAGCAGCCGCGGGACGGTTTCACCCCTCCACTTT

v_gene: TRBV19
abundance: once
len: 14
d_gene: .
j_gene: TRBJ1-1
CDR3aa: CASSIPGHKTEAFF
CDR3nt: TGTGCCAGTAGTATCCCGGGACATAAAACTGAAGCTTTCTTT

v_gene: TRBV6-6
abundance: .
len: 14
d_gene: TRBD1
j_gene: TRBJ2-7
CDR3aa: CASSSGQVNYEQYF
CDR3nt: TGTGCCAGCAGTTCCGGACAGGTGAACTACGAGCAGTACTTC

v_gene: TRBV5-1
abundance: .
len: 14
d_gene: .
j_gene: TRBJ1-5
CDR3aa: CASTLSGGGQPQHF
CDR3nt: TGCGCCAGCACCCTCTCGGGGGGCGGACAGCCCCAGCATTTT

v_gene: TRBV6-5
abundance: .
len: 12
d_gene: TRBD1
j_gene: TRBJ1-4
CDR3aa: CATGQGYEKLFF
CDR3nt: TGTGCCACGGGACAGGGTTATGAAAAACTGTTTTTT

v_gene: TRBV30
abundance: once
len: 16
d_gene: TRBD1
j_gene: TRBJ1-6
CDR3aa: CAWSSTGGAGDSPLHF
CDR3nt: TGTGCCTGGAGTTCTACAGGGGGCGCTGGGGATTCACCCCTCCACTTT

v_gene: TRBV27
abundance: .
len: 14
d_gene: .
j_gene: TRBJ1-1
CDR3aa: CASSFLGAWTEAFF
CDR3nt: TGTGCCAGCAGTTTCCTGGGGGCATGGACTGAAGCTTTCTTT

v_gene: TRBV10-1
abundance: .
len: 20
d_gene: TRBD1
j_gene: TRBJ1-6
CDR3aa: CASTNRQGARLVSYNSPLHF
CDR3nt: TGCGCCAGCACAAACCGACAGGGGGCGCGATTAGTCTCCTATAATTCACCCCTCCACTTT

v_gene: TRBV5-4
abundance: few
len: 14
d_gene: .
j_gene: TRBJ1-1
CDR3aa: CASSLGGVNTEAFF
CDR3nt: TGTGCCAGCAGCTTGGGGGGGGTGAACACTGAAGCTTTCTTT